These 8 T cell receptor beta chains originate from one sample sequenced in a study of CD8+CD57+ T cells in acquired aplastic anemia. It was genomic DNA that served as the template for profiling TCR beta VDJ and CDR3. Via MiXCR, TCRdb re-called the reads, giving one row per CDR3 protein. The sample contains about 190,000 distinct CDR3 sequences, approximately 50% of which appear only once. The sample was sorted CD4+, CD8+, or CD8+CD57+ T cells (not recorded which) from PBMCs. These receptors were obtained from a human donor in good health, serving as a control.

This clonotype was seen a few times. The rearrangement uses TRBV24-1 and TRBJ2-5, with D hard to call. This CDR3 comprises 16 residues. V gave up 4 bases and J gave up 4 bases, with 18 bases separating them. Germline CDR1 is KGHDR and CDR2 is SFDVKD. CDR3 nucleotide sequence: TGTGCCACCAGTGACCCGAAGGTCCTTTTGGGAGAGACCCAGTACTTC. Protein product: CATSDPKVLLGETQYF.

This clonotype has a handful of counts. The V call is TRBV28, the J call TRBJ1-2; 9 bases line up with TRBD1. Losses at the gene ends were 3 bases for V and 6 bases for J; bases not matched to a gene: 11. CDR1 is MDHEN, CDR2 SYDVKM, per germline. CDR3 length: 16 residues. The CDR3 sequence is CASSFHRGLESDGYTF. The CDR3 DNA sequence: TGTGCCAGCAGTTTCCACAGGGGGCTGGAATCGGATGGCTACACCTTC.

This clonotype was observed at least ten times. The chain carries TRBV5-5 and TRBJ2-5, with D perhaps matching TRBD1 (5 bases). The germline V and J ends were trimmed by 0 bases and 1 base, with 10 bases remaining between them. In germline, CDR1 is SGHKS, CDR2 YYEKEE (reference sequence). This CDR3 comprises 15 residues. DNA of the CDR3: TGTGCCAGCAGCTTGGCGAGCACAGGCCAAGAGACCCAGTACTTC. It yields the protein CASSLASTGQETQYF. The full variable domain, in which reference TRBV5-5 and TRBJ2-5 provide the parts outside the CDR3, is DAGVTQSPTHLIKTRGQQVTLRCSPISGHKSVSWYQQVLGQGPQFIFQYYEKEERGRGNFPDRFSARQFPNYSSELNVNALLLGDSALYLCASSLASTGQETQYFGPGTRLLVL.

V is TRBV7-2 and J is TRBJ2-3, with D possibly matching TRBD2 (6 bases). Germline V gene sequence: CDR1 SGHTA, CDR2 FQGNSA. Deletions cut 1 base from V and 5 bases from J, with 10 bases between. The CDR3 length is 14 residues. The CDR3 sequence is CASSLDFSGDTQYF. The CDR3 nucleotides read TGTGCCAGCAGCTTAGATTTTAGCGGAGATACGCAGTATTTT.

The table lists this clonotype with a few counts. CDR3 amino acids: CASNAGTGNSYEQYF. DNA for the CDR3: TGCGCCAGCAACGCCGGGACAGGGAATTCCTACGAGCAGTACTTC. The gene calls are TRBV10-2 and TRBJ2-7, with TRBD1 matching over 9 bases. This CDR3 is 15 amino acids long. Germline V gene sequence: CDR1 WSHSY, CDR2 SAAADI. The V gene end was trimmed by 7 bases and the J gene end by 1 base; junction bases not matched to a gene: 8.

This clonotype was detected ten times or more. This chain links TRBV2 with TRBJ2-2; 7 bases fit TRBD2. With 7 bases clipped from V and 0 bases from J, the junction kept 2 bases outside the gene matches. The germline CDR1 and CDR2 sequences are SNHLY and FYNNEI. This CDR3 is built from 14 residues. In nucleotides, the CDR3 is TGTGCCAGCATGGGGGGGACGAACACCGGGGAGCTGTTTTTT. The encoded protein is CASMGGTNTGELFF.

This chain links TRBV25-1 with TRBJ1-6; 8 bases fit TRBD1. J was trimmed by 10 bases and V by 6 bases; bases with no gene match: 11. CDR1 and CDR2 (germline): MGHDK, SYGVNS. This CDR3 is 15 amino acids long. The DNA of the CDR3 is TGTGCCAGCAGCCCAGGACAGGGCATGAAGTCACCCCTCCACTTT. Protein sequence: CASSPGQGMKSPLHF.

This clonotype was detected many times. The chain is built from TRBV6-2 or TRBV6-3 and TRBJ1-1, with D unresolved. The CDR3 consists of 14 residues. Looked up from germline, CDR1 is MNHEY and CDR2 is SVGEGT. Trimming took 5 bases from V and 1 from J, leaving 11 bases between them. CDR3 region: CASSPQTGNTEAFF. In nucleotides, the CDR3 is TGTGCCAGCAGTCCTCAGACGGGGAACACTGAAGCTTTCTTT.